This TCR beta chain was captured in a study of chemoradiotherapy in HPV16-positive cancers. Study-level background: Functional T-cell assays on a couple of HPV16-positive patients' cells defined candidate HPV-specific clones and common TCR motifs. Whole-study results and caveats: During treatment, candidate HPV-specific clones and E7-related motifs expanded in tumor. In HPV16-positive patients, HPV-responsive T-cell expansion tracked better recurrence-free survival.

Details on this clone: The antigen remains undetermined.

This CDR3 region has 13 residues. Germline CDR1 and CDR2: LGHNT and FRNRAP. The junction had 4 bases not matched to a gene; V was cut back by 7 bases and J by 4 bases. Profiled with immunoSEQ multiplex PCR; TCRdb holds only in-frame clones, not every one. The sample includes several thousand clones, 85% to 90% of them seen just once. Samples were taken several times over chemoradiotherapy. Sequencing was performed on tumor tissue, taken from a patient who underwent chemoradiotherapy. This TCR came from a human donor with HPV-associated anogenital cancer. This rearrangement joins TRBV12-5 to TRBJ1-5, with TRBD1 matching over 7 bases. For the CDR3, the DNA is TGTGCTAGTGCTCCGACAGGGAATCAGCCCCAGCATTTT. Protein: CASAPTGNQPQHF.